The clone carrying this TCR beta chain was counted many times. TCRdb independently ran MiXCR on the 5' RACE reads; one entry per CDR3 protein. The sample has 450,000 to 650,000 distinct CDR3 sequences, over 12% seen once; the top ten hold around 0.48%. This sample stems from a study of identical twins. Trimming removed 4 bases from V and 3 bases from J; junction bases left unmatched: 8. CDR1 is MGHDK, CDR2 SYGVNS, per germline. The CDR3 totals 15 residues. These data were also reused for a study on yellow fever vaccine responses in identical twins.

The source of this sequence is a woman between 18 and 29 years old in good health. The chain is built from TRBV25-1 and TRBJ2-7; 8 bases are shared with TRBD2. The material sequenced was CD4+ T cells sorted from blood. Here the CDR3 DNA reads TGTGCCAGCAGTGTCCCCAAAGCGGGAGACTACGAGCAGTACTTC. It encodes CASSVPKAGDYEQYF.